The T cell receptor beta chain under discussion was sequenced for a study of blood T cell repertoires in COVID-19. Study information: Samples representing acute and convalescent COVID-19 were sourced from the United States, Italy and Spain. T cells, B-cell-depleted T cells, or PBMCs provided the cDNA or gDNA that served as material.

Clones were read by immunoSEQ multiplex PCR, and TCRdb kept only the in-frame ones, dropping some. The sample comprises 350,000 to 500,000 clones, about 88% of which are singletons, and 1.2% to 1.5% rests with the top ten. There are 13 residues in the CDR3. The ends were cut back, 6 bases at V and 0 bases at J, with 9 bases in the middle. The germline V gene has CDR1 MNHEY and CDR2 SMNVEV (reference sequence). Individuals drawn from approximately 22 US areas were about 18 to 95 years old. A case of COVID-19 had been met by exposed participants within 2 weeks before study entry. This TCR derives from a woman aged 18-29 years who had been exposed to COVID-19. The sequenced sample was PBMCs or T cells enriched from blood (not recorded which). The J gene is TRBJ2-7, the V gene TRBV27; D not resolved. CDR3 nucleotide sequence: TGTGCCAGCAGCCTGAGATACTCCTACGAGCAGTACTTC. This sequence encodes CASSLRYSYEQYF.